What follows is one T cell receptor beta chain and its context. This entry is derived from a study of blood T cell repertoires in COVID-19. TCRdb's copy holds only in-frame clones and misses some; the assay was immunoSEQ multiplex PCR. The sample gives over 150,000 clones, approximately 83% of which show up once; about 29% is in the top ten. V shed 4 bases and J 4 bases; nucleotides not matched to a gene: 3. This CDR3 spans 13 amino acids. Germline V gene lookup returns CDR1 GTSNPN and CDR2 SVGIG (reference sequence). The origin of this receptor is a woman aged 55-69 years with acute or convalescent COVID-19. Material: peripheral blood. The chain employs TRBV30 and TRBJ1-5, with 8 bases identical to TRBD1. CDR3: CAWTGQGNQPQHF. The CDR3, as DNA: TGTGCCTGGACCGGACAGGGAAATCAGCCCCAGCATTTT.